This is a list of T cell receptor beta chains from one sample in a study of T-cell memory formation after mild COVID-19. TCRdb re-called the 5' RACE reads through MiXCR, storing one row per CDR3 protein. Of 470,000 or so distinct CDR3 sequences listed, nearly 25% are singletons. Sequenced sample: PBMCs or a T cell subset sorted from them (not recorded which). The source of these receptors is an adult woman who had mild COVID-19 (a few samples of this study predate the infection). Cell type and time point are not known. CDR3s include the opening cysteine and the closing phenylalanine or tryptophan. The D gene is left open where the match is weak. Clone sizes are given selectively: once, few, many, or a class where the clone is expanded.

j_call: TRBJ1-5; cdr3_length: 13; clone_size: -; v_call: TRBV12-3/TRBV12-4; d_call: -; cdr3_aa: CASNLSGDQPQHF; cdr3_nt: TGTGCCAGCAACCTATCAGGGGATCAGCCCCAGCATTTT
j_call: TRBJ2-1; cdr3_length: 15; clone_size: -; v_call: TRBV6-1; d_call: TRBD2; cdr3_aa: CASSEGVAGGNEQFF; cdr3_nt: TGTGCCAGCAGTGAAGGGGTAGCGGGAGGGAATGAGCAGTTCTTC
j_call: TRBJ2-7; cdr3_length: 14; clone_size: few; v_call: TRBV4-2; d_call: TRBD2; cdr3_aa: CASSQERETYEQYF; cdr3_nt: TGTGCCAGCAGCCAAGAGCGGGAGACCTACGAGCAGTACTTC
j_call: TRBJ1-1; cdr3_length: 15; clone_size: -; v_call: TRBV12-3/TRBV12-4; d_call: -; cdr3_aa: CASSPKGGANTEAFF; cdr3_nt: TGTGCCAGCAGTCCCAAGGGGGGAGCAAACACTGAAGCTTTCTTT
j_call: TRBJ2-2; cdr3_length: 11; clone_size: many; v_call: TRBV12-3/TRBV12-4; d_call: -; cdr3_aa: CASSAPGELFF; cdr3_nt: TGTGCCAGCAGCGCCCCCGGGGAGCTGTTTTTT
j_call: TRBJ2-7; cdr3_length: 12; clone_size: -; v_call: TRBV18; d_call: -; cdr3_aa: CASSPGGDNQYF; cdr3_nt: TGTGCCAGCTCACCTGGGGGGGACAACCAGTACTTC
j_call: TRBJ1-1; cdr3_length: 12; clone_size: few; v_call: TRBV29-1; d_call: -; cdr3_aa: CSVGDMNTEAFF; cdr3_nt: TGCAGCGTTGGGGATATGAACACTGAAGCTTTCTTT
j_call: TRBJ1-1; cdr3_length: 17; clone_size: -; v_call: TRBV20-1; d_call: -; cdr3_aa: CSARGLIIGTPNTEAFF; cdr3_nt: TGCAGTGCTAGAGGACTGATCATCGGGACACCTAACACTGAAGCTTTCTTT
j_call: TRBJ2-3; cdr3_length: 14; clone_size: -; v_call: TRBV5-5; d_call: -; cdr3_aa: CASSLGAGTDTQYF; cdr3_nt: TGTGCCAGCAGCTTGGGGGCAGGCACAGATACGCAGTATTTT
j_call: TRBJ2-2; cdr3_length: 13; clone_size: -; v_call: TRBV2; d_call: -; cdr3_aa: CASRPTLFGELFF; cdr3_nt: TGTGCCAGCAGACCCACGTTGTTCGGGGAGCTGTTTTTT
j_call: TRBJ2-7; cdr3_length: 14; clone_size: few; v_call: TRBV6-6; d_call: -; cdr3_aa: CASSTSDFSYEQYF; cdr3_nt: TGTGCCAGCAGCACTTCGGACTTCTCCTACGAGCAGTACTTC
j_call: TRBJ2-1; cdr3_length: 11; clone_size: -; v_call: TRBV11-2; d_call: -; cdr3_aa: CASSGWGEQFF; cdr3_nt: TGTGCCAGCAGCGGCTGGGGTGAGCAGTTCTTC
j_call: TRBJ2-7; cdr3_length: 13; clone_size: few; v_call: TRBV5-1; d_call: -; cdr3_aa: CASSLTQSYEQYF; cdr3_nt: TGCGCCAGCAGCTTGACACAGTCCTACGAGCAGTACTTC
j_call: TRBJ1-2; cdr3_length: 12; clone_size: few; v_call: TRBV10-3; d_call: -; cdr3_aa: CAIGGDNYGYTF; cdr3_nt: TGTGCCATCGGGGGGGACAACTATGGCTACACCTTC
j_call: TRBJ2-7; cdr3_length: 13; clone_size: many; v_call: TRBV7-3; d_call: -; cdr3_aa: CASSLMGGYEQYF; cdr3_nt: TGTGCCAGCAGCTTAATGGGAGGCTACGAGCAGTACTTC
j_call: TRBJ2-3; cdr3_length: 17; clone_size: -; v_call: TRBV6-5; d_call: TRBD2; cdr3_aa: CASSYSSLAGWSGTQYF; cdr3_nt: TGTGCCAGCAGTTACTCGTCGTTAGCGGGATGGTCGGGTACGCAGTATTTT
j_call: TRBJ1-2; cdr3_length: 13; clone_size: -; v_call: TRBV19; d_call: -; cdr3_aa: CASSMERDYGYTF; cdr3_nt: TGTGCCAGTAGTATGGAGCGGGATTATGGGTACACCTTC
j_call: TRBJ1-1; cdr3_length: 12; clone_size: few; v_call: TRBV2; d_call: -; cdr3_aa: CASRSKGVEAFF; cdr3_nt: TGTGCCAGCAGATCGAAGGGGGTTGAAGCTTTCTTT
j_call: TRBJ1-6; cdr3_length: 15; clone_size: -; v_call: TRBV7-2; d_call: -; cdr3_aa: CASGEGRLYNSPLHF; cdr3_nt: TGTGCCAGCGGCGAGGGACGGCTCTATAATTCACCCCTCCACTTT
j_call: TRBJ2-2; cdr3_length: 13; clone_size: -; v_call: TRBV9; d_call: -; cdr3_aa: CASMGGPTGELFF; cdr3_nt: TGTGCCAGCATGGGGGGGCCTACCGGGGAGCTGTTTTTT
j_call: TRBJ2-5; cdr3_length: 17; clone_size: -; v_call: TRBV27; d_call: -; cdr3_aa: CASSHTQVVVGQETQYF; cdr3_nt: TGTGCCAGCAGCCACACCCAGGTCGTCGTGGGCCAAGAGACCCAGTACTTC
j_call: TRBJ1-5; cdr3_length: 18; clone_size: -; v_call: TRBV27; d_call: TRBD1; cdr3_aa: CASSVNWGQSRGNQPQHF; cdr3_nt: TGTGCCAGCAGTGTTAATTGGGGACAGTCGCGGGGCAATCAGCCCCAGCATTTT
j_call: TRBJ1-1; cdr3_length: 17; clone_size: -; v_call: TRBV27; d_call: -; cdr3_aa: CASSSLPSTPLNTEAFF; cdr3_nt: TGTGCCAGCAGTTCCTTACCCTCGACTCCTTTGAACACTGAAGCTTTCTTT
j_call: TRBJ1-2; cdr3_length: 11; clone_size: -; v_call: TRBV29-1; d_call: -; cdr3_aa: CSVERQGSYTF; cdr3_nt: TGCAGCGTTGAAAGGCAGGGCAGCTACACCTTC
j_call: TRBJ2-1; cdr3_length: 15; clone_size: -; v_call: TRBV7-2; d_call: TRBD2; cdr3_aa: CASSDRSGLGTGQFF; cdr3_nt: TGTGCCAGCAGCGACCGGTCGGGACTAGGAACTGGGCAGTTCTTC
j_call: TRBJ2-1; cdr3_length: 14; clone_size: few; v_call: TRBV6-2/TRBV6-3; d_call: TRBD2; cdr3_aa: CASSFLAGRGEQFF; cdr3_nt: TGTGCCAGCAGTTTCCTAGCGGGAAGGGGTGAGCAGTTCTTC
j_call: TRBJ2-6; cdr3_length: 18; clone_size: many; v_call: TRBV5-6; d_call: TRBD1; cdr3_aa: CASSLRTGIPSGANVLTF; cdr3_nt: TGTGCCAGCAGCTTGCGGACAGGGATCCCCTCTGGGGCCAACGTCCTGACTTTC
j_call: TRBJ2-1; cdr3_length: 16; clone_size: -; v_call: TRBV7-3; d_call: TRBD1; cdr3_aa: CASSPLSDRADNEQFF; cdr3_nt: TGTGCCAGCAGCCCCCTCTCGGACAGGGCCGACAATGAGCAGTTCTTC
j_call: TRBJ2-1; cdr3_length: 12; clone_size: -; v_call: TRBV29-1; d_call: -; cdr3_aa: CSVVSKNNEQFF; cdr3_nt: TGCAGCGTTGTAAGCAAGAACAATGAGCAGTTCTTC
j_call: TRBJ2-5; cdr3_length: 16; clone_size: many; v_call: TRBV7-3; d_call: -; cdr3_aa: CASSLRGRVSGETQYF; cdr3_nt: TGTGCCAGCAGCTTAAGGGGACGTGTTTCGGGAGAGACCCAGTACTTC
j_call: TRBJ1-1; cdr3_length: 13; clone_size: once; v_call: TRBV6-2/TRBV6-3; d_call: -; cdr3_aa: CASSYAQNTEAFF; cdr3_nt: TGTGCCAGCAGTTACGCACAGAACACTGAAGCTTTCTTT
j_call: TRBJ1-2; cdr3_length: 15; clone_size: few; v_call: TRBV18; d_call: -; cdr3_aa: CASSPSTDSNYGYTF; cdr3_nt: TGTGCCAGCTCACCATCAACGGATTCTAACTATGGCTACACCTTC
j_call: TRBJ2-7; cdr3_length: 14; clone_size: many; v_call: TRBV15; d_call: -; cdr3_aa: CATSRDIESYEQYF; cdr3_nt: TGTGCCACCAGCAGAGACATCGAGTCCTACGAGCAGTACTTC
j_call: TRBJ1-5; cdr3_length: 16; clone_size: -; v_call: TRBV7-2; d_call: -; cdr3_aa: CASSLGQSPGNQPQHF; cdr3_nt: TGTGCCAGCAGCTTAGGACAGTCCCCGGGGAATCAGCCCCAGCATTTT
j_call: TRBJ1-2; cdr3_length: 14; clone_size: -; v_call: TRBV5-4; d_call: TRBD1; cdr3_aa: CASTPTGSNYGYTF; cdr3_nt: TGTGCCAGCACCCCGACAGGGTCTAACTATGGCTACACCTTC
j_call: TRBJ2-5; cdr3_length: 15; clone_size: -; v_call: TRBV19; d_call: TRBD1; cdr3_aa: CASSIPGGGEETQYF; cdr3_nt: TGTGCCAGTAGTATACCAGGGGGTGGCGAAGAGACCCAGTACTTC
j_call: TRBJ1-2; cdr3_length: 15; clone_size: few; v_call: TRBV18; d_call: -; cdr3_aa: CASSHTTGADYGYTF; cdr3_nt: TGTGCCAGCTCACACACCACCGGGGCAGACTATGGCTACACCTTC
j_call: TRBJ1-2; cdr3_length: 15; clone_size: -; v_call: TRBV7-9; d_call: -; cdr3_aa: CASSSPAEKEDGYTF; cdr3_nt: TGTGCCAGCAGCTCCCCCGCCGAAAAAGAAGATGGCTACACCTTC
j_call: TRBJ2-3; cdr3_length: 14; clone_size: -; v_call: TRBV12-3/TRBV12-4; d_call: -; cdr3_aa: CASSFNIQTDTQYF; cdr3_nt: TGTGCCAGCAGTTTTAATATACAGACAGATACGCAGTATTTT
j_call: TRBJ1-2; cdr3_length: 15; clone_size: -; v_call: TRBV11-3; d_call: TRBD1; cdr3_aa: CASSFRTTGNYGYTF; cdr3_nt: TGTGCCAGCAGCTTCCGAACGACAGGGAACTATGGCTACACCTTC
j_call: TRBJ2-1; cdr3_length: 15; clone_size: few; v_call: TRBV27; d_call: TRBD1; cdr3_aa: CASSWAGTGGTEQFF; cdr3_nt: TGTGCCAGCAGTTGGGCGGGAACAGGGGGCACTGAGCAGTTCTTC